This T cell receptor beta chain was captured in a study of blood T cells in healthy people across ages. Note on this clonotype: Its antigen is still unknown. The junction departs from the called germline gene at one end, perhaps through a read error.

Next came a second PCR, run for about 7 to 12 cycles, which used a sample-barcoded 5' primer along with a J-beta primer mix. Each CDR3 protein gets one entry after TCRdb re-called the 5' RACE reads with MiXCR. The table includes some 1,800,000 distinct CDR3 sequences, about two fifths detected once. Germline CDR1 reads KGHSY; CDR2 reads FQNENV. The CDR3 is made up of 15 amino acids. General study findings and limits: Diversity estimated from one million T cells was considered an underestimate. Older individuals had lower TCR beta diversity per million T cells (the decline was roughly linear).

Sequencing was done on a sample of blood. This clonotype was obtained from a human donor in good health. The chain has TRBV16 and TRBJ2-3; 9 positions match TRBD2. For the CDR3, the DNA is TGCGCCAGCACCCGTTTCGGGACTAGCCCGGATACGCAGTATTTT. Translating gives CASTRFGTSPDTQYF. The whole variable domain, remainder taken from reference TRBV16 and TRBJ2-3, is GEEVAQTPKHLVRGEGQKAKLYCAPIKGHSYVFWYQQVLKNEFKFLISFQNENVFDETGMPKERFSAKCLPNSPCSLEIQATKLEDSAVYFCASTRFGTSPDTQYFGPGTRLTVL.